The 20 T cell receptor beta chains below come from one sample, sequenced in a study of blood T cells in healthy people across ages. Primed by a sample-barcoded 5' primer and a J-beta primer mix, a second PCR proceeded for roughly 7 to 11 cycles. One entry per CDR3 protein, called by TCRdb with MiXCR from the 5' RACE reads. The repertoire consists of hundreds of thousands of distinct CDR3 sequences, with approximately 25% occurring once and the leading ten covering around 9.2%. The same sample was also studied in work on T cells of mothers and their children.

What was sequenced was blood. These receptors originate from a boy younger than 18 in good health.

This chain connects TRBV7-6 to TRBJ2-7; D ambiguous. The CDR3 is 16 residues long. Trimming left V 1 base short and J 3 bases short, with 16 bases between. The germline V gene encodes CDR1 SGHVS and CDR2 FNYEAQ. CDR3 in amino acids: CASSLEIRAASYEQYF. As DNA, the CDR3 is TGTGCCAGCAGCTTAGAAATCCGGGCAGCAAGCTACGAGCAGTACTTC.

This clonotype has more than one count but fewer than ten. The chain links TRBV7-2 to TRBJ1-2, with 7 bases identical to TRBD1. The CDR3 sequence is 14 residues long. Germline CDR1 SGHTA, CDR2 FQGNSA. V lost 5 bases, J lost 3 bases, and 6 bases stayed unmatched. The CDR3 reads CASSPFGQDYGYTF. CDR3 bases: TGTGCCAGCAGCCCCTTTGGACAGGACTATGGCTACACCTTC.

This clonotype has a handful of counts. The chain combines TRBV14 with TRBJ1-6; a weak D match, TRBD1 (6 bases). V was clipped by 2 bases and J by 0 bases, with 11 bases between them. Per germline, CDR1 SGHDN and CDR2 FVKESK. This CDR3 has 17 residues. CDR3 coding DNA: TGTGCCAGCAGCCAAAGGGGGGGAGGCTCCTATAATTCACCCCTCCACTTT. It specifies CASSQRGGGSYNSPLHF.

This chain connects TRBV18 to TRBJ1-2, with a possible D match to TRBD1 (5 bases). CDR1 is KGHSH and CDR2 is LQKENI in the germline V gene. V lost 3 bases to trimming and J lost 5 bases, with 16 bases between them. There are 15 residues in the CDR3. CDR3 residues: CASSPGTWETYGYTF. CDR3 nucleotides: TGTGCCAGCTCACCCGGGACGTGGGAGACATATGGCTACACCTTC.

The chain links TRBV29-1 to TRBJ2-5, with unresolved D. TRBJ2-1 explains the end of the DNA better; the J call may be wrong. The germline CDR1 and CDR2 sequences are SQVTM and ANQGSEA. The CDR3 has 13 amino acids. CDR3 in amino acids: CSVEWAVHNEQFF. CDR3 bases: TGCAGCGTTGAATGGGCGGTCCACAATGAGCAGTTCTTC.

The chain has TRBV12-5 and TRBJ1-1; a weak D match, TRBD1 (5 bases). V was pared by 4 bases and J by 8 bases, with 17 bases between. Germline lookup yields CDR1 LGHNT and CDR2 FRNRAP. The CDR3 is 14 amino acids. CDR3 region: CASGSGTALREAFF. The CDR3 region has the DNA TGTGCTAGTGGTTCTGGGACGGCCCTGAGGGAAGCTTTCTTT.

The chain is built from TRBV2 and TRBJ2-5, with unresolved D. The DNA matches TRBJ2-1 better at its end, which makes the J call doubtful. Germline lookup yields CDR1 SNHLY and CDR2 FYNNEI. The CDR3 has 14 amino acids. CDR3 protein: CASREYGLKNEQFF. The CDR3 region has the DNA TGTGCCAGCAGAGAGTACGGGCTCAAGAATGAGCAGTTCTTC.

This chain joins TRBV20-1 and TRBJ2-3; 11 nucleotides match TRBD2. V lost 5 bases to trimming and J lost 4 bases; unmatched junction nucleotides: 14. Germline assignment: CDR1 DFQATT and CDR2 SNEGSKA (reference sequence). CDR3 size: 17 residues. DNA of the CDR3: TGCAGTGCTCAGACTGATAGCGGGAGGGCCGGTCCAGATACGCAGTATTTT. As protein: CSAQTDSGRAGPDTQYF.

The DNA of the CDR3 is TGTGCCAGCAGTGGACTAGCGGGAGATCGCGAGCAGTACTTC. It encodes CASSGLAGDREQYF. The chain is built from TRBV28 and TRBJ2-7, with 13 bases matching TRBD2. CDR3 size: 14 residues. Germline V gene lookup returns CDR1 MDHEN and CDR2 SYDVKM. After removal of 5 bases from V and 6 bases from J, the junction contained 4 bases not matched to a gene. The whole variable domain, filled in from reference TRBV28 and TRBJ2-7, reads DVKVTQSSRYLVKRTGEKVFLECVQDMDHENMFWYRQDPGLGLRLIYFSYDVKMKEKGDIPEGYSVSREKKERFSLILESASTNQTSMYLCASSGLAGDREQYFGPGTRLTVT.

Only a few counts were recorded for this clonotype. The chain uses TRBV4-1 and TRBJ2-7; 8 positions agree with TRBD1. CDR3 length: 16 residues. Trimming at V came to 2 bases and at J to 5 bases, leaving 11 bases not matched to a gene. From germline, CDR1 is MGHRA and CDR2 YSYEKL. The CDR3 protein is CASSQNPTGAAHEQYF. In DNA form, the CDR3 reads TGCGCCAGCAGCCAAAACCCGACAGGGGCTGCCCACGAGCAGTACTTC.

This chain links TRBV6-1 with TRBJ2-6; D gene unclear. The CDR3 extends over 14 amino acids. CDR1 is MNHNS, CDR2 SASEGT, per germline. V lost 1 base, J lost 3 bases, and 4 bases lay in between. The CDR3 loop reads CASSEGFGANVLTF. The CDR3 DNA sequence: TGTGCCAGCAGTGAAGGTTTTGGGGCCAACGTCCTGACTTTC.

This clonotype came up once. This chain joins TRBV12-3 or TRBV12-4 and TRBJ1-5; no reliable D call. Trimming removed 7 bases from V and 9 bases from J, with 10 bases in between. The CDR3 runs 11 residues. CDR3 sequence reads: CASTFRGPQHF. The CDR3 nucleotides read TGTGCCAGCACCTTCCGGGGGCCCCAGCATTTT.

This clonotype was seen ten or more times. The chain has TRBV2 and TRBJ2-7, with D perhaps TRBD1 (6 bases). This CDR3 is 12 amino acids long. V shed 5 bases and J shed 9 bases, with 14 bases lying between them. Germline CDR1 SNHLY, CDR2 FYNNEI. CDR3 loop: CASSPTGNWQYF. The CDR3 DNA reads TGTGCCAGCAGTCCTACAGGGAATTGGCAGTACTTC.

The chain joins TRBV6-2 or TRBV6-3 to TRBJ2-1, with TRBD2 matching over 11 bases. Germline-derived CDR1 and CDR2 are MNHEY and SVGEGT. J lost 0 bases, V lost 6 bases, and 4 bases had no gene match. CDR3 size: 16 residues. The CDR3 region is CASSPLAGDSYNEQFF. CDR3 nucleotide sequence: TGTGCCAGCAGCCCACTAGCGGGGGACTCCTACAATGAGCAGTTCTTC.

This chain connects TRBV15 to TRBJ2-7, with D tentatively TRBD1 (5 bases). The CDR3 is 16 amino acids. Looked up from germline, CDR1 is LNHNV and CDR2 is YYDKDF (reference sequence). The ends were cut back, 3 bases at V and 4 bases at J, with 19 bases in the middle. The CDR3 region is CATSSRRPGWWYEQYF. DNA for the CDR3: TGTGCCACCAGCAGTCGCCGCCCAGGGTGGTGGTACGAGCAGTACTTC.

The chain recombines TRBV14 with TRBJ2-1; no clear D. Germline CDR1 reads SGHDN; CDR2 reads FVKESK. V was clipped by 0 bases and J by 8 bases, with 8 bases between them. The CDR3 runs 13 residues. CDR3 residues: CASSQDPLHEQFF. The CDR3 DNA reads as TGTGCCAGCAGCCAAGATCCCCTCCATGAGCAGTTCTTC.

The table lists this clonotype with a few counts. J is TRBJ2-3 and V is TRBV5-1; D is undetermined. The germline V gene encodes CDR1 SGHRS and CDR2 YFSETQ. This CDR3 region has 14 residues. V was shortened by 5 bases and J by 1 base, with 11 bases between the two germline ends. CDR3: CASSRALGTDTQYF. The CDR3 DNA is TGCGCCAGCAGTAGGGCCCTGGGCACAGATACGCAGTATTTT.

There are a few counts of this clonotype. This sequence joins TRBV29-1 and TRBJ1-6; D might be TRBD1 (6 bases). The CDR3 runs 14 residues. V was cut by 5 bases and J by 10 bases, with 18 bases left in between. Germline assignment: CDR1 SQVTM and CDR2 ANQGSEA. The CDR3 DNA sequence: TGCAGCGTTCGGGTTGAGGGGCAGGGGTCACCCCTCCACTTT. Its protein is CSVRVEGQGSPLHF.

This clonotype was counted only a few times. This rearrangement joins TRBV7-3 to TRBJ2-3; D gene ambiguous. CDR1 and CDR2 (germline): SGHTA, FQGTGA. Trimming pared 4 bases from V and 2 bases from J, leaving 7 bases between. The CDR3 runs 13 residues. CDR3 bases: TGTGCCAGCAGCTCTCATTTCACAGATACGCAGTATTTT. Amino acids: CASSSHFTDTQYF.

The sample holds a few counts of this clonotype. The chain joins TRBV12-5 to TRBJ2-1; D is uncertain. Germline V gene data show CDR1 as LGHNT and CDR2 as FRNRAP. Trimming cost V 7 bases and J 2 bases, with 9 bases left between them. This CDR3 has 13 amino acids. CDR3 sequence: CASAAVPYNEQFF. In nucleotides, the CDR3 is TGTGCTAGTGCCGCCGTCCCCTACAATGAGCAGTTCTTC.